Detailed here is one T cell receptor beta chain. The antigen is undetermined. Clones were read by immunoSEQ multiplex PCR, and TCRdb kept only the in-frame ones, dropping some. The data hold approximately 30,000 clones, with roughly 78% observed a single time. This sample is drawn from a study of T cell responses to AZD1222 COVID-19 vaccine. General study results and limits: Close to half of all spike-specific TCRs reportedly target regions of the variants that are unmutated.

Germline CDR1 is SEHNR and CDR2 is FQNEAQ (reference sequence). This CDR3 has 12 residues. The V and J ends lost 1 base and 4 bases respectively, with 2 bases between them. The sequences come from peripheral blood, collected on day 0 of AZD1222 vaccination. The gene calls are TRBV7-9 and TRBJ1-5; D is unresolved. The sequence was collected from an adult in good health. This chain's CDR3 is CASSLDNQPQHF. CDR3 coding DNA: TGTGCCAGCAGCTTAGATAATCAGCCCCAGCATTTT. Full variable domain (rest looked up from reference TRBV7-9 and TRBJ1-5): DTGVSQNPRHKITKRGQNVTFRCDPISEHNRLYWYRQTLGQGPEFLTYFQNEAQLEKSRLLSDRFSAERPKGSFSTLEIQRTEQGDSAMYLCASSLDNQPQHFGDGTRLSIL.